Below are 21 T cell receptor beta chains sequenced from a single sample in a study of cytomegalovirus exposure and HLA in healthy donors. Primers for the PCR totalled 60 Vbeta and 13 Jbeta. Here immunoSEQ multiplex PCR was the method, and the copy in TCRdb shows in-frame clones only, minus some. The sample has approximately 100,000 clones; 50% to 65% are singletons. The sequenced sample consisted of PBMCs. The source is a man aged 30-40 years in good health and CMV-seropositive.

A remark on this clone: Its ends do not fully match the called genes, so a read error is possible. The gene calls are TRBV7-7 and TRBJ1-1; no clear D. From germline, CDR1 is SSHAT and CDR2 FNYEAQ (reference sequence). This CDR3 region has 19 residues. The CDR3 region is CASSPLVPGSALVNTEAFF. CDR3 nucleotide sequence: TGTGCTAGCAGCCCCCTAGTTCCGGGGTCGGCGTTAGTGAACACTGAAGCTTTCTTT.

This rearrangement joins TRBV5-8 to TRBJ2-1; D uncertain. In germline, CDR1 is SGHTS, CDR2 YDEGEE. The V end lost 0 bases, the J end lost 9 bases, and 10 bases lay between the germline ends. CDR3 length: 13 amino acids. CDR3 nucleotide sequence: TGTGCCAGCAGCTTGGCCCGAGGCCGTGAGCAGTTCTTC. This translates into CASSLARGREQFF.

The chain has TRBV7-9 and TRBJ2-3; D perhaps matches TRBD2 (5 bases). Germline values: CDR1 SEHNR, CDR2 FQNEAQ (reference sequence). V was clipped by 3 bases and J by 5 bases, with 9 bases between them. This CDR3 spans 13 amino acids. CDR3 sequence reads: CASSFGGGDTQYF. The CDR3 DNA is TGTGCCAGCAGCTTCGGTGGAGGAGATACGCAGTATTTT.

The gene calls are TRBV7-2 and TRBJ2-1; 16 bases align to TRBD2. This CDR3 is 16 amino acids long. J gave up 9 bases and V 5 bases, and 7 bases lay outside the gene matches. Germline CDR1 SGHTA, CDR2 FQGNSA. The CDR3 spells CASSRMGLAGGGEQFF. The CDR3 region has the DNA TGTGCCAGCAGCCGAATGGGACTAGCGGGGGGGGGTGAGCAGTTCTTC.

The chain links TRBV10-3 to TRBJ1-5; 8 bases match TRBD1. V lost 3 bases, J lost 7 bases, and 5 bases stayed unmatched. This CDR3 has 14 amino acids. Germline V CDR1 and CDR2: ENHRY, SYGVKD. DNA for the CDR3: TGTGCCATCAGTGAAAGGACAGGGCTGCAGCCCCAGCATTTT. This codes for CAISERTGLQPQHF.

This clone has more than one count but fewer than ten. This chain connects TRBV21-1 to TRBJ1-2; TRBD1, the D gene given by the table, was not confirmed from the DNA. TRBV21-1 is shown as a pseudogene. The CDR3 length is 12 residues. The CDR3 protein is CASSSRVLGYTF. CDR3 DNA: TGTGCCAGCAGCTCCAGGGTTTTGGGCTACACCTTC.

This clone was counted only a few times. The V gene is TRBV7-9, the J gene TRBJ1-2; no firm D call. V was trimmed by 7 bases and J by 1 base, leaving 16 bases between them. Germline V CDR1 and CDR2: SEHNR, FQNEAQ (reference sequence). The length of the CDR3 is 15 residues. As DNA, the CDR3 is TGTGCCAGCATGGCACAGCACTCTATTAACTATGGCTACACCTTC. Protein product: CASMAQHSINYGYTF.

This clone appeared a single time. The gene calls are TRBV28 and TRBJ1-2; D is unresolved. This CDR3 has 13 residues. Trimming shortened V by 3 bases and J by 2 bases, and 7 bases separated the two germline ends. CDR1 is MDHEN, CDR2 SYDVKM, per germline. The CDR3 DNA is TGTGCCAGCAGTTTGCGGGGAAACTATGGCTACACCTTC. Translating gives CASSLRGNYGYTF.

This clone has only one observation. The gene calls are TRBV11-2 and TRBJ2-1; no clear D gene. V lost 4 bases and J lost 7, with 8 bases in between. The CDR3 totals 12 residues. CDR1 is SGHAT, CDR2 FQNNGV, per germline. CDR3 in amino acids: CASSSGRNEQFF. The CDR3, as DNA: TGTGCCAGCAGCTCAGGCCGGAATGAGCAGTTCTTC.

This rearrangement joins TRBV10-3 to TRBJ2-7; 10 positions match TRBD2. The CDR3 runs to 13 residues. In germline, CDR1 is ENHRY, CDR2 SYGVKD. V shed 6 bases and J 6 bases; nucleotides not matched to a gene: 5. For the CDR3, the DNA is TGTGCCATCAGAGCGGGGGGGTCGGGCGAGCAGTACTTC. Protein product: CAIRAGGSGEQYF.

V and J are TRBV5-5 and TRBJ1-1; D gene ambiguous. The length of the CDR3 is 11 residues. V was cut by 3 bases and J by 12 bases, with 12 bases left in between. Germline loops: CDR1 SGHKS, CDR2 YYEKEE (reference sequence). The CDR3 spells CASSSLVGPFF. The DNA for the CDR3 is TGTGCCAGCAGCTCCCTAGTAGGTCCTTTCTTT.

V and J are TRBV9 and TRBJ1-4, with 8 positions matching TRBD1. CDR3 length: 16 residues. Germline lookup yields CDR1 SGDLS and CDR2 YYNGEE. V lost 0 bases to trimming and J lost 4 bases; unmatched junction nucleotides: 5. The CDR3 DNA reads TGTGCCAGCAGCGTAGGGGGGACAGGAGGTAATGAAAAACTGTTTTTT. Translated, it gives CASSVGGTGGNEKLFF. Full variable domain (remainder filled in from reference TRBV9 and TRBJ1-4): DSGVTQTPKHLITATGQRVTLRCSPRSGDLSVYWYQQSLDQGLQFLIQYYNGEERAKGNILERFSAQQFPDLHSELNLSSLELGDSALYFCASSVGGTGGNEKLFFGSGTQLSVL.

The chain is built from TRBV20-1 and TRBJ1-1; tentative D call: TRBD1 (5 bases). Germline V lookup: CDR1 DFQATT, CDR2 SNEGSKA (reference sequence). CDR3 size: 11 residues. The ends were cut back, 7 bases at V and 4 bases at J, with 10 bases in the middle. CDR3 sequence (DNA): TGCAGTGGCTGGAGGGGCACTGAAGCTTTCTTT. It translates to CSGWRGTEAFF.

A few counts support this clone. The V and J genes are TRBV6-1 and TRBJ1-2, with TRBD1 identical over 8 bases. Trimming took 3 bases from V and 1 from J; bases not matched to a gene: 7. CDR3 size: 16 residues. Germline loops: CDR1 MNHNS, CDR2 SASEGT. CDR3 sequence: CASSEARQGINYGYTF. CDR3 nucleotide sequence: TGTGCCAGCAGTGAGGCTAGACAGGGGATTAACTATGGCTACACCTTC.

The CDR3 protein is CAWSSRNLYGYTF. CDR3 sequence (DNA): TGTGCCTGGAGTTCGAGAAATCTCTATGGCTACACCTTC. This sequence joins TRBV30 and TRBJ1-2; D is uncertain. Germline V CDR1 and CDR2: GTSNPN, SVGIG (reference sequence). Trimming left V 2 bases short and J 4 bases short, with 11 bases between. This CDR3 has 13 residues.

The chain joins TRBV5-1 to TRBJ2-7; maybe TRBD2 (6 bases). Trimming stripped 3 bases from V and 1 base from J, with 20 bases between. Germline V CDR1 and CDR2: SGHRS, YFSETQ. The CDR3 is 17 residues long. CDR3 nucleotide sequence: TGCGCCAGCAGCTCGGAGGGTGGGCCAGGGCCTTCCTACGAGCAGTACTTC. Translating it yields CASSSEGGPGPSYEQYF.

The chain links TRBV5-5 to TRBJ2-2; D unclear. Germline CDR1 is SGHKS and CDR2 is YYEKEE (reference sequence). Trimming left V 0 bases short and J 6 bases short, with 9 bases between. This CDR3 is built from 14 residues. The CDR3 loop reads CASSLGASAGELFF. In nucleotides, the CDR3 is TGTGCCAGCAGCTTGGGGGCTTCTGCCGGGGAGCTGTTTTTT. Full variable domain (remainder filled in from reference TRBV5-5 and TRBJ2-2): DAGVTQSPTHLIKTRGQQVTLRCSPISGHKSVSWYQQVLGQGPQFIFQYYEKEERGRGNFPDRFSARQFPNYSSELNVNALLLGDSALYLCASSLGASAGELFFGEGSRLTVL.

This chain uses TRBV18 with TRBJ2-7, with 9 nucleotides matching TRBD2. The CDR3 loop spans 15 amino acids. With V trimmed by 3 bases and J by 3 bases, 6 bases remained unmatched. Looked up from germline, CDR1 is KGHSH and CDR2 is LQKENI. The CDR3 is CASSPPLAGNYEQYF. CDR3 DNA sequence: TGTGCCAGCTCACCCCCTCTAGCGGGGAACTACGAGCAGTACTTC.

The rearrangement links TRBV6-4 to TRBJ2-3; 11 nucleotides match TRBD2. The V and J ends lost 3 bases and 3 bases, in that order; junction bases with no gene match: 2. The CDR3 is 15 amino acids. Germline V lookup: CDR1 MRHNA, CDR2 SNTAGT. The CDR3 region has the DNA TGTGCCAGCAGTGAACTAGCGGGGGCGACAGATACGCAGTATTTT. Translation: CASSELAGATDTQYF.

As DNA, the CDR3 is TGTGCCAGCCCTGGGCGGGGGGGCTACAATGAGCAGTTCTTC. Protein product: CASPGRGGYNEQFF. The chain combines TRBV21-1 with TRBJ2-1; the table's D gene call, TRBD2, was not cross checked with the DNA. TRBV21-1 is a known pseudogene. The CDR3 runs to 14 residues.

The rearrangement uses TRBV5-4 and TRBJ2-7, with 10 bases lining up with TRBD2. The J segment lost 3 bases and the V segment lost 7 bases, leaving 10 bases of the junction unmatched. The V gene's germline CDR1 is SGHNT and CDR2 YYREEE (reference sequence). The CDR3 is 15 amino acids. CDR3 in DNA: TGTGCCAGCGGGCCATCTAGCGGGGGCTACTACGAGCAGTACTTC. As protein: CASGPSSGGYYEQYF.